This T cell receptor beta chain was profiled in a study of beta chain features in type 1 diabetes. This clone was seen only a few times. Its antigen remains unknown. Once sorted, every population was more than 95% pure. Reverse transcription of all isolated RNA meant that expressed TCRB transcripts were sequenced. Profiled with immunoSEQ multiplex PCR; TCRdb holds only in-frame clones, not every one. The repertoire holds about 300,000 clones, with roughly 8% as singletons. Study results and limitations: Fewer insertions but more deletions were seen at VDJ junctions in type 1 diabetes patients. In the patient group, naive, central memory and Treg TCRB repertoires seemed more alike than in the healthy donor group.

CDR1 is MNHNY and CDR2 is SVGAGI in the germline V gene (reference sequence). The CDR3 loop spans 15 amino acids. The trim removed 5 bases at V and 1 base at J, leaving 2 bases unmatched. The chain combines TRBV6-6 with TRBJ2-4; 10 bases align to TRBD2. The sequencing sample was made of central memory CD4+ T cells from blood. The receptor's source is a woman aged 18-35 years in good health. The CDR3 loop is CASSNSGGAKNIQYF. The CDR3 DNA is TGTGCCAGCAGTAATAGCGGGGGGGCCAAAAACATTCAGTACTTC.